Listed below are T cell receptor beta chains from one sample, sequenced in a study of regulatory dendritic cells for organ transplantation. Their antigens are not known. Assay used: immunoSEQ multiplex PCR; TCRdb lists only in-frame clones, some missing. The repertoire holds approximately 9,300 clones, about 71% seen once, with around 0.55% in the top ten. Sample: naive CD4+ T cells from blood cultured with dendritic cells. All receptors come from a human donor in good health. CDR3s leave out the opening cysteine and the closing phenylalanine or tryptophan.

CDR3aa	v_gene	j_gene
ASSKYDRGTYEQY	TRBV6-1	TRBJ2-7
ASSLFTTRTDTQY	TRBV27	TRBJ2-3
ASRWAAGANVLT	TRBV6-1	TRBJ2-6
ASSHPGGPETQY	TRBV18	TRBJ2-5
ASSEAAPNFYGYT	TRBV2	TRBJ1-2
ASSLGTGGSHWEQF	TRBV7-2	TRBJ2-1
ASSSGLQNTIY	TRBV28	TRBJ1-3
ASSQDYGGGDGYT	TRBV4-2	TRBJ1-2
ASSPSMQGIGSETEAF	TRBV11-3	TRBJ1-1
ASTSDRAVHGYT	TRBV2	TRBJ1-2
ASKEGSYNSPLH	TRBV19	TRBJ1-6
ASSEVGQGNQPQH	TRBV6-1	TRBJ1-5
ASSLGVLNTEAF	TRBV2	TRBJ1-1
ASSSGLEVTQY	TRBV7-2	TRBJ2-5
AISETGVGETQY	TRBV10-3	TRBJ2-5
ASSLGTGNTEAF	TRBV7-8	TRBJ1-1
ASSQDRNQPQH	TRBV4-2	TRBJ1-5
ASSPPSGGYNEQF	TRBV5-1	TRBJ2-1
ASSVAPGTTPYEQY	TRBV9	TRBJ2-7
ASSQDLAGGLQETQY	TRBV5-1	TRBJ2-5
ASSIIQGNSPLH	TRBV19	TRBJ1-6
SVASGYGYT	TRBV29-1	TRBJ1-2
ASSLGESGGPRERDTQY	TRBV7-8	TRBJ2-3
AISELVGSTEAF	TRBV10-3	TRBJ1-1
ASSLFQRGSTDTQY	TRBV7-2	TRBJ2-3
ASRRTSGAEQETQY	TRBV5-4	TRBJ2-5
ASSTGTGATGELF	TRBV6-5	TRBJ2-2
ASSTGQGGNTEAF	TRBV11-3	TRBJ1-1
ASSYSGVSPYEQY	TRBV6-5	TRBJ2-7
ASIAGLGQGTSYEQY	TRBV5-6	TRBJ2-7
ASSYGTPQAPGYT	TRBV6-5	TRBJ1-2
AISWASGDQETQY	TRBV10-3	TRBJ2-5
ASNPGHLNTEAF	TRBV19	TRBJ1-1
ASSQGQQNEKLF	TRBV18	TRBJ1-4
ASSSGLAGGYNEQF	TRBV5-1	TRBJ2-1
ASSNGQVHTEAF	TRBV2	TRBJ1-1
ASSLHPSGETYEQY	TRBV9	TRBJ2-7
ASSMAGENQPQH	TRBV19	TRBJ1-5
ASSLGAPKDTEAF	TRBV5-4	TRBJ1-1
ASSLSPGGNYGYT	TRBV27	TRBJ1-2
ASSLQSSNQPQH	TRBV6-6	TRBJ1-5
ASSYQDSPYGYT	TRBV5-1	TRBJ1-2
ASVAANTEAF	TRBV6-5	TRBJ1-1
ASWDTIGEQF	TRBV5-1	TRBJ2-1
ASSRRGTDTQY	TRBV11-2	TRBJ2-3
ASSLTSGGVNEQF	TRBV7-2	TRBJ2-1
ASSGSLQGARGQPQH	TRBV2	TRBJ1-5
ASSAGQTTLTGELF	TRBV7-9	TRBJ2-2
ASSSPGQGSRPQH	TRBV28	TRBJ1-5
ASSLAVGAITEAF	TRBV5-1	TRBJ1-1
ASSLLLARGANEKLF	TRBV11-2	TRBJ1-4
ASSWTSVGDTQY	TRBV5-1	TRBJ2-3
ASSESKGFGYNEQF	TRBV25-1	TRBJ2-1
ASRTSGGAYEQY	TRBV7-9	TRBJ2-7
ASSLQGHTEAF	TRBV5-1	TRBJ1-1
ASSAGTPYSYNEQF	TRBV6-7	TRBJ2-1
ASANGVVRTEAF	TRBV5-1	TRBJ1-1
ASRVPGTTYGYT	TRBV6-1	TRBJ1-2
ASSNPGLAATSGANVLT	TRBV19	TRBJ2-6